Listed here is a single T cell receptor (beta chain). The data were obtained in a study of metastatic and nonmetastatic thyroid tumors. The wider study: Blood and tumor or nodule tissue repertoires from malignant and benign thyroid patients were compared.

MiXCR reprocessed the PCR reads for TCRdb. The sample includes about 5,900 clones, roughly 27% of them seen just once. Before thyroid surgery, none of the patients had received any treatment. The receptor's source is a male donor with papillary thyroid cancer or a benign thyroid nodule (not recorded which). Some clones in this sample may be carry-over from other donors' samples. The specimen was adjacent normal tissue.

For the CDR3, the DNA is TGTGCCAGCAGCCGGGACAGAACCACCGGGGAGCTGTTTTTT. This codes for CASSRDRTTGELFF. The gene calls are TRBV9 and TRBJ2-2; TRBD1 matches at 7 bases. V lost 4 bases and J lost 4; bases outside the gene matches: 4. CDR3 size: 14 residues. Germline V lookup: CDR1 SGDLS, CDR2 YYNGEE.